This entry lists 9 T cell receptor beta chains sequenced from one sample in a study of OX40 agonist ivuxolimab in advanced cancers. Assay used: immunoSEQ multiplex PCR; TCRdb lists only in-frame clones, some missing. Of 100,000 or so clones listed, around 90% are singletons. Sequencing was performed on CD4+ or CD8+ T cells sorted from blood, taken in a trial of the OX40 agonist ivuxolimab. These TCRs come from an adult with an advanced solid tumor such as melanoma, head and neck, liver or kidney cancer.

This chain connects TRBV6-1 to TRBJ1-5; weak D call: TRBD1 (5 bases). CDR3 length: 15 amino acids. Germline V gene lookup returns CDR1 MNHNS and CDR2 SASEGT. Trimming left V 6 bases short and J 0 bases short, with 12 bases between. The CDR3 protein is CASSWGSYSNQPQHF. The CDR3 coding sequence is TGTGCCAGCAGCTGGGGGTCCTATAGCAATCAGCCCCAGCATTTT.

Worth noting for this clone: Other DNA sequences in this sample translate to the same CDR3. This sequence joins TRBV9 and TRBJ2-5, with a weak D call TRBD1 (6 bases). Trimming cost V 0 bases and J 4 bases, with 7 bases left between them. The CDR3 has 13 amino acids. Germline V gene data show CDR1 as SGDLS and CDR2 as YYNGEE. Here the CDR3 reads CASSVGGGETQYF. The CDR3 DNA follows: TGTGCCAGCAGCGTAGGAGGGGGAGAGACCCAGTACTTC.

The chain joins TRBV18 to TRBJ1-5, with unresolved D. Trimming removed 3 bases from V and 5 bases from J, with 5 bases in between. Germline V gene sequence: CDR1 KGHSH, CDR2 LQKENI. The length of the CDR3 is 12 residues. CDR3 sequence: CASSPNDQPQHF. In DNA, the CDR3 is TGTGCCAGCTCACCTAACGATCAGCCCCAGCATTTT.

The chain carries TRBV27 and TRBJ2-5, with 8 bases lining up with TRBD1. Germline trimming cut 5 bases from V and 6 bases from J; bases unmatched to any gene: 11. This CDR3 contains 15 residues. CDR1 and CDR2 from the germline V gene are MNHEY and SMNVEV (reference sequence). CDR3 coding DNA: TGTGCCAGCAGTCCCATCATTCAGGGGGCGAAGACCCAGTACTTC. It translates to CASSPIIQGAKTQYF.

This clone is a singleton in its sample. This chain links TRBV19 with TRBJ1-4; D remains unclear. Trimming pared 7 bases from V and 5 bases from J, leaving 14 bases between. This CDR3 is built from 14 residues. CDR1 LNHDA and CDR2 SQIVND come from the germline V gene (reference sequence). This chain's CDR3 is CASKSGLGNEKLFF. In nucleotides, the CDR3 is TGTGCCAGTAAATCGGGCCTCGGGAATGAAAAACTGTTTTTT.

The J gene is TRBJ2-2, the V gene TRBV2, with TRBD1 matching over 7 bases. Germline V gene sequence: CDR1 SNHLY, CDR2 FYNNEI. After removal of 6 bases from V and 6 bases from J, the junction contained 7 bases not matched to a gene. The CDR3 is made up of 14 amino acids. CDR3 nucleotides: TGTGCCAGCAGCCGACAGGGTAGGGCCGGGGAGCTGTTTTTT. Its translation is CASSRQGRAGELFF.

This clone was picked up one time. The chain employs TRBV7-9 and TRBJ2-7; D is undetermined. This CDR3 comprises 14 residues. Germline CDR1 and CDR2: SEHNR and FQNEAQ (reference sequence). Deletions cut 2 bases from V and 7 bases from J, with 15 bases between. This CDR3 reads CASSLNSPPWEQYF. DNA of the CDR3: TGTGCCAGCAGCTTAAACAGCCCTCCCTGGGAGCAGTACTTC. Drawing the rest from reference TRBV7-9 and TRBJ2-7, the complete variable domain is DTGVSQNPRHKITKRGQNVTFRCDPISEHNRLYWYRQTLGQGPEFLTYFQNEAQLEKSRLLSDRFSAERPKGSFSTLEIQRTEQGDSAMYLCASSLNSPPWEQYFGPGTRLTVT.

The rearrangement joins TRBV12-5 to TRBJ1-3; tentative D call: TRBD1 (6 bases). Looked up from germline, CDR1 is LGHNT and CDR2 is FRNRAP. V was pared by 2 bases and J by 1 base, with 12 bases between. The CDR3 has 16 amino acids. CDR3 residues: CASGLTGRRSGNTIYF. DNA for the CDR3: TGTGCTAGTGGTTTGACAGGGAGGCGGTCTGGAAACACCATATATTTT.

DNA of the CDR3: TGTGCCAGCAGCTTAGCACTCGACTATCGAGCCGGGGAGCTGTTTTTT. Translating gives CASSLALDYRAGELFF. The chain recombines TRBV11-2 with TRBJ2-2, with D tentatively TRBD2 (5 bases). The CDR3 runs 16 residues. CDR1 SGHAT and CDR2 FQNNGV come from the germline V gene. Trimming pared 1 base from V and 6 bases from J, leaving 15 bases between.